This note documents a single T cell receptor beta chain sequence. Its antigen is not identified. This entry comes from a study of metastatic and nonmetastatic thyroid tumors. The study's findings and limits: Benign nodules reportedly had significantly lower TCR beta diversity than malignant thyroid tumors in blood and tumor.

No treatment had been given to any patient before thyroid surgery. Germline V lookup: CDR1 SGHRS, CDR2 YFSETQ. This CDR3 contains 15 residues. V was pared by 6 bases and J by 8 bases, with 23 bases between. In the source study's methods: Between-group CDR3 differences, defined by clinicopathological status, yielded a distant-metastasis classifier for papillary thyroid cancer. MiXCR re-clonotyped the PCR reads for TCRdb. The V and J calls reflect TCRdb's pipeline rather than the authors' work. The sample contains over 50,000 clones, roughly 29% of which appear only once. This TCR was recovered from a female donor with papillary thyroid cancer or a benign thyroid nodule (not recorded which). Some clones in this sample may be carry-over from other donors' samples. This chain uses TRBV5-1 with TRBJ1-2; the D is unclear. The material sequenced was blood. The CDR3 bases are TGCGCCAGCACGATAACACAACCAGCGAGATGGGGCTACACCTTC. Translated: CASTITQPARWGYTF.